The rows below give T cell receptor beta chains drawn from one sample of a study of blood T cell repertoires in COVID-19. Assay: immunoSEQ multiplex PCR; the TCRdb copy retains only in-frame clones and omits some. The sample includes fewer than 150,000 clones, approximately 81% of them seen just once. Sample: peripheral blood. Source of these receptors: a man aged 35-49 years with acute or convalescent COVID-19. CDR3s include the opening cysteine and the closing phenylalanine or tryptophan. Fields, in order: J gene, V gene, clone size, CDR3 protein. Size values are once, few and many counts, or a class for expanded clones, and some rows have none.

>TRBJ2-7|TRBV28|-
CASNDRPYEQYF
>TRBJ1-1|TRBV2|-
CASGTGENTEAFF
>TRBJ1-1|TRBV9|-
CASSPMLGEAEAFF
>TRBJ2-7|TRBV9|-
CASSATGGRSGEQYF
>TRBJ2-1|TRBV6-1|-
CASSEGLAGGLEQFF
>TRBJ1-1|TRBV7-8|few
CASSKLRGPGTEAFF
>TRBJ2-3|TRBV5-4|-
CASSHDRITDTQYF
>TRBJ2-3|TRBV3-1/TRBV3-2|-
CASSQEPPSSSRGTQYF
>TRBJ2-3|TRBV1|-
CTSSPSRPSGGTDTQYF
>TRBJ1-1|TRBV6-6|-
CASRRTGLNTEAFF
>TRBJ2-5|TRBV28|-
CASSSTSGSWETQYF
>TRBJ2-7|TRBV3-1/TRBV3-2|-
CASSRTGRGSYEQYF
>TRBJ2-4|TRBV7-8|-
CASSESLAKNIQYF
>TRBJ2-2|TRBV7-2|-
CASSASSGTGITGELFF
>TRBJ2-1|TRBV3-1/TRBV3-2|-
CASSQEGWKLAGVYNEQFF
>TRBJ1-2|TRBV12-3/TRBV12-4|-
CASSLGQDGYTF
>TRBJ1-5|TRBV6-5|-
CASIRGGASNQPQHF
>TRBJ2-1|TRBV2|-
CASRGAGQSYNEQFF
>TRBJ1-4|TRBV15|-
CATSRDFRQGNEKLFF
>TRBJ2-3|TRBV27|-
CASSVKPTDTQYF
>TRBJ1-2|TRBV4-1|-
CASSQPYAGVNYGYTF
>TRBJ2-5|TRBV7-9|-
CASSSPLGGKRGYDETQYF
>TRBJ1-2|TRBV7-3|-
CASSRTGDYGYTF
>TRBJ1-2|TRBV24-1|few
CATSPGGGRGYGYTF
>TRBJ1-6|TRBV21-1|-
CASSKASGRGNSPLHF
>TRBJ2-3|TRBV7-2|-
CASTATGSGTDTQYF
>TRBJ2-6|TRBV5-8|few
CASSFRGHGANVLTF
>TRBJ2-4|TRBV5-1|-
CASSPGLAGGQNIQYF
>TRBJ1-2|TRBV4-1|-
CASSQETRANYGYTF
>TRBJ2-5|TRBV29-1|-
CSVEGSSLETQYF
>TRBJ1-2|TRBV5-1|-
CASSLTGGNYGYTF
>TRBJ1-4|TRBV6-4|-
CASSVDRGKGTNEKLFF
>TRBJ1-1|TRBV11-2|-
CASSFRPGSTEAFF
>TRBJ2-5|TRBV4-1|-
CASSQEAGGPETQYF
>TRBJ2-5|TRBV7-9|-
CASSFSGLETQYF
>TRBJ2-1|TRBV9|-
CASSVVSGGALNEQFF